Below are 16 T cell receptor beta chains sequenced from a single sample in a study of blood T cell repertoires in COVID-19. Clones were read by immunoSEQ multiplex PCR, and TCRdb kept only the in-frame ones, dropping some. The sample includes over 400,000 clones, about 89% of them seen just once. Sequences were obtained from peripheral blood. These receptors all come from a woman aged 45-59 years with COVID-19, enrolled during active disease.

This clone was seen a few times. CDR3: CASRGQGPPNYGYTF. Written as DNA, the CDR3 is TGTGCCAGCAGGGGACAGGGGCCTCCTAACTATGGCTACACCTTC. This chain connects TRBV9 to TRBJ1-2; TRBD1 matches at 10 bases. V shed 5 bases, J shed 0 bases, and the junction held 4 bases outside the gene matches. The CDR3 loop spans 15 amino acids. Germline V gene lookup returns CDR1 SGDLS and CDR2 YYNGEE.

The table lists this clone with a count of one. The chain recombines TRBV30 with TRBJ1-2, with D maybe TRBD1 (5 bases). V was clipped by 1 base and J by 8 bases, with 11 bases between them. The CDR3 extends over 12 amino acids. The germline gives CDR1 GTSNPN, CDR2 SVGIG (reference sequence). CDR3 sequence (DNA): TGTGCCTGGAGTGAGGCAGGGTTAGGCTACACCTTC. Translating it yields CAWSEAGLGYTF.

For this clone: A junction end diverges from the germline sequence, so it may reflect a read error. This rearrangement joins TRBV6-1 to TRBJ2-7; 10 bases map to TRBD2. Per germline, CDR1 MNHNS and CDR2 SASEGT. This CDR3 has 14 residues. CDR3 sequence (DNA): TGTGCCAGCAGGGAAGCGGGGGGGCTCGACGAGCAGTACTTC. Residues: CASREAGGLDEQYF.

V usage is TRBV5-1 and J usage is TRBJ1-6; the match to TRBD1 covers 8 bases. In germline, CDR1 is SGHRS, CDR2 YFSETQ. Germline trimming cut 0 bases from V and 7 bases from J; bases unmatched to any gene: 3. The CDR3 contains 15 residues. The CDR3 coding sequence is TGCGCCAGCAGCTTGGGACAGGGGATGAATTCACCCCTCCACTTT. Translating gives CASSLGQGMNSPLHF.

The rearrangement joins TRBV3-1 (or the pseudogene TRBV3-2) to TRBJ2-3; D remains ambiguous. The CDR3 totals 12 residues. V gave up 4 bases and J gave up 9 bases, with 11 bases separating them. The germline V gene has CDR1 LGHDT and CDR2 YNNKEL (reference sequence). The CDR3 DNA is TGTGCCAGCAGCCGTGACATCGAAACGCAGTATTTT. It encodes CASSRDIETQYF.

This rearrangement joins TRBV3-1 (or the pseudogene TRBV3-2) to TRBJ2-7, with a weak D call TRBD1 (6 bases). The ends were cut back, 3 bases at V and 1 base at J, with 10 bases in the middle. The CDR3 extends over 14 amino acids. Germline lookup yields CDR1 LGHDT and CDR2 YNNKEL (reference sequence). The CDR3 sequence: CASSQNRESYEQYF. The CDR3 DNA reads as TGTGCCAGCAGCCAGAACAGGGAATCCTACGAGCAGTACTTC.

This rearrangement joins TRBV15 to TRBJ2-5; 7 nucleotides agree with TRBD2. Germline CDR1 reads LNHNV; CDR2 reads YYDKDF (reference sequence). The ends lost 0 bases at V and 5 bases at J; junction bases unmatched: 12. The CDR3 runs 17 residues. The CDR3 loop is CATSRDRGGRSRETQYF. The CDR3 DNA is TGTGCCACCAGCAGAGATCGGGGAGGGCGGAGTAGGGAGACCCAGTACTTC.

This chain connects TRBV10-1 to TRBJ1-1; 12 nucleotides line up with TRBD1. This CDR3 contains 14 residues. Per the germline V gene, CDR1 is WNHNN and CDR2 is SYGVQD (reference sequence). V gave up 5 bases and J gave up 10 bases; unmatched junction bases: 8. This chain's CDR3 is CASSPGTGGVGAFF. The DNA of the CDR3 is TGCGCCAGCAGTCCCGGGACAGGGGGCGTAGGAGCTTTCTTT.

The chain links TRBV19 to TRBJ2-3; 8 positions match TRBD2. The CDR3 spans 16 residues. V was clipped by 2 bases and J by 0 bases; unmatched bases: 4. Germline-derived CDR1 and CDR2 are LNHDA and SQIVND (reference sequence). CDR3 nucleotides: TGTGCCAGTAGTATAATAGCGGGGTTTAGCACAGATACGCAGTATTTT. Translated, it gives CASSIIAGFSTDTQYF.

This chain uses TRBV6-1 with TRBJ2-5; 8 nucleotides match TRBD2. Germline-derived CDR1 and CDR2 are MNHNS and SASEGT. The junction had 11 bases not matched to a gene; V was cut back by 2 bases and J by 3 bases. This CDR3 contains 17 residues. CDR3 sequence reads: CASSEFPSGGTKETQYF. CDR3 bases: TGTGCCAGCAGTGAATTTCCCTCGGGGGGGACGAAAGAGACCCAGTACTTC.

The chain is built from TRBV3-1 (or the pseudogene TRBV3-2) and TRBJ1-3, with D unclear. Germline V gene lookup returns CDR1 LGHDT and CDR2 YNNKEL (reference sequence). The CDR3 has 14 residues. The V and J ends lost 4 bases and 2 bases respectively, with 9 bases between them. CDR3 sequence: CASSRRETGNTIYF. The CDR3 DNA is TGTGCCAGCAGCCGGAGGGAAACTGGAAACACCATATATTTT.

This chain connects TRBV29-1 to TRBJ2-5; D not resolved. This CDR3 contains 12 residues. Germline CDR1 and CDR2: SQVTM and ANQGSEA. Trimming left V 4 bases short and J 4 bases short, with 10 bases between. CDR3 residues: CSVVGSGETQYF. DNA of the CDR3: TGCAGCGTTGTTGGATCAGGAGAGACCCAGTACTTC.

This clone was counted only a few times. V is TRBV19 and J is TRBJ1-6, with no clear D. The V end lost 5 bases, the J end lost 6 bases, and 8 bases lay between the germline ends. Per the germline V gene, CDR1 is LNHDA and CDR2 is SQIVND (reference sequence). The CDR3 covers 13 residues. The CDR3 bases are TGTGCCAGTAGTTCACAGATTAATTCACCCCTCCACTTT. As protein: CASSSQINSPLHF.

The rearrangement joins TRBV3-1 (or the pseudogene TRBV3-2) to TRBJ1-2, with D tentatively TRBD1 (6 bases). The germline V gene encodes CDR1 LGHDT and CDR2 YNNKEL (reference sequence). CDR3 size: 14 residues. V lost 1 base and J 7 bases, leaving 13 bases between the germline ends. The DNA for the CDR3 is TGTGCCAGCAGCCAAGGGCAGGGGTTGAGTGGCTACACCTTC. Protein sequence: CASSQGQGLSGYTF.

This rearrangement joins TRBV19 to TRBJ2-1; D gene uncertain. This CDR3 comprises 14 residues. The germline CDR1 and CDR2 sequences are LNHDA and SQIVND (reference sequence). V was trimmed by 10 bases and J by 9 bases, leaving 22 bases between them. The CDR3 DNA sequence: TGTGCCATCGCCCAAGACGCCCCGGGTGGTGAGCAGTTCTTC. As protein: CAIAQDAPGGEQFF.

The V and J genes are TRBV2 and TRBJ2-3, with 10 bases lining up with TRBD2. The CDR3 has 15 amino acids. V lost 6 bases and J lost 4; bases outside the gene matches: 7. Per the germline V gene, CDR1 is SNHLY and CDR2 is FYNNEI. The CDR3 here is CASSYSGGMADTQYF. For the CDR3, the DNA is TGTGCCAGCAGCTATAGCGGGGGGATGGCAGATACGCAGTATTTT.